Below, 28 T cell receptor beta chains from the same sample are listed, as sequenced in a study of T cell repertoires in cytomegalovirus infection. Each CDR3 protein gets one entry after TCRdb re-called the reads with MiXCR. The table shows fewer than 700,000 distinct CDR3 sequences, with around 24% occurring only once. The sequenced sample was CD8+ T cells from PBMCs. All receptors come from a human donor in good health (CMV status not recorded). Some clones in this sample may be carry-over from other donors' samples.

This clonotype was picked up a small number of times. The chain couples TRBV11-1 to TRBJ2-3; TRBD2 might be the D (6 bases). Trimming cost V 2 bases and J 3 bases, with 15 bases left between them. This CDR3 region has 16 residues. Germline CDR1 is SGHAT and CDR2 is FQDESV (reference sequence). CDR3 DNA: TGTGCCAGCAGCTTACCCCTGAGCGGGCCTACAGATACGCAGTATTTT. Protein sequence: CASSLPLSGPTDTQYF.

The V gene is TRBV27, the J gene TRBJ2-3; 9 bases are a match to TRBD2. Germline values: CDR1 MNHEY, CDR2 SMNVEV (reference sequence). Trimming at V came to 10 bases and at J to 6 bases, leaving 8 bases not matched to a gene. CDR3 length equals 13 residues. CDR3: CANRSGGRDTQYF. CDR3 sequence (DNA): TGTGCCAACCGCAGCGGGGGGCGGGATACGCAGTATTTT.

The V call is TRBV12-3 or TRBV12-4, the J call TRBJ2-2, with 8 bases aligning to TRBD2. This CDR3 contains 15 residues. The ends lost 6 bases at V and 3 bases at J; junction bases unmatched: 6. The CDR3 DNA follows: TGTGCCAGCAGCATACTAGCGGACTACACCGGGGAGCTGTTTTTT. It is translated as CASSILADYTGELFF.

This clonotype was counted ten times or more. The V call is TRBV7-6, the J call TRBJ2-1, with 7 positions matching TRBD1. The trim removed 6 bases at V and 1 base at J, leaving 0 bases unmatched. This CDR3 spans 13 amino acids. Germline CDR1 SGHVS, CDR2 FNYEAQ. CDR3 bases: TGTGCCAGCAGGGGACAGTCCTACAATGAGCAGTTCTTC. Protein: CASRGQSYNEQFF.

This clonotype was detected many times. The chain links TRBV7-2 to TRBJ2-3, with 8 bases aligning to TRBD2. With 3 bases clipped from V and 6 bases from J, the junction kept 8 bases outside the gene matches. The germline CDR1 and CDR2 sequences are SGHTA and FQGNSA. This CDR3 comprises 15 residues. The DNA for the CDR3 is TGTGCCAGCAGCTTTGCGGGCGGGGGGAGGGATACGCAGTATTTT. Its translation: CASSFAGGGRDTQYF. The full variable domain, its missing parts supplied by reference TRBV7-2 and TRBJ2-3, is GAGVSQSPSNKVTEKGKDVELRCDPISGHTALYWYRQSLGQGLEFLIYFQGNSAPDKSGLPSDRFSAERTGGSVSTLTIQRTQQEDSAVYLCASSFAGGGRDTQYFGPGTRLTVL.

This chain connects TRBV29-1 to TRBJ2-1; D gene uncertain. CDR1 and CDR2 (germline): SQVTM, ANQGSEA. This CDR3 region has 13 residues. With 5 bases removed from V and 3 bases from J, the gap between germline ends came to 11 bases. The CDR3 DNA sequence: TGCAGCGTTAGTCAGCAGAACTACAATGAGCAGTTCTTC. It encodes CSVSQQNYNEQFF.

The sample holds many counts of this clonotype. This chain links TRBV12-3 or TRBV12-4 with TRBJ1-5, with 8 bases identical to TRBD1. This CDR3 spans 16 amino acids. J was trimmed by 3 bases and V by 6 bases; bases with no gene match: 10. The CDR3 DNA is TGTGCCAGCAGCCTCCCAAGGGACAGGCTCAATCAGCCCCAGCATTTT. Protein sequence: CASSLPRDRLNQPQHF.

This clonotype was seen at least ten times. This sequence joins TRBV7-2 and TRBJ2-3; TRBD2 matches at 11 bases. Germline V gene data show CDR1 as SGHTA and CDR2 as FQGNSA. The CDR3 is 18 residues long. J was trimmed by 1 base and V by 1 base; bases with no gene match: 7. CDR3: CASSLVGPSGGRTDTQYF. Here the CDR3 DNA reads TGTGCCAGCAGCTTAGTAGGCCCTAGCGGGGGGCGCACAGATACGCAGTATTTT.

The genes are TRBV29-1 and TRBJ1-2; no reliable D call. The CDR3 totals 12 residues. The V and J ends lost 3 bases and 6 bases respectively, with 11 bases between them. From germline, CDR1 is SQVTM and CDR2 ANQGSEA. The CDR3 DNA sequence: TGCAGCGTTGACCGGCGGCCCCATGGCTACACCTTC. This encodes CSVDRRPHGYTF.

This clonotype was counted many times. The chain joins TRBV7-2 to TRBJ1-6; D not certain. CDR3 size: 16 residues. The V end was cut by 2 bases, the J end by 7 bases, with 15 bases between. Germline-derived CDR1 and CDR2 are SGHTA and FQGNSA. The chain's CDR3 is CASSLYEAPSNSPLHF. CDR3 coding DNA: TGTGCCAGCAGCTTATATGAGGCTCCGTCCAATTCACCCCTCCACTTT.

The gene calls are TRBV7-9 and TRBJ2-3; the match to TRBD1 covers 12 bases. The CDR3 extends over 16 amino acids. Germline loops: CDR1 SEHNR, CDR2 FQNEAQ (reference sequence). The V segment lost 6 bases and the J segment 4 bases; nucleotides outside the gene matches: 8. The CDR3: CASRNRDRGRADTQYF. The DNA of the CDR3 is TGTGCCAGCAGGAACCGGGACAGGGGGCGGGCAGATACGCAGTATTTT.

The chain carries TRBV29-1 and TRBJ2-6; D uncertain. Germline V lookup: CDR1 SQVTM, CDR2 ANQGSEA. Deletions cut 5 bases from V and 0 bases from J, with 8 bases between. This CDR3 has 14 amino acids. The DNA of the CDR3 is TGCAGCGTTAGGTCCAGCTCTGGGGCCAACGTCCTGACTTTC. Its protein product is CSVRSSSGANVLTF.

The chain links TRBV5-6 to TRBJ1-1; D unclear. CDR3 size: 15 residues. Germline values: CDR1 SGHDT, CDR2 YYEEEE. With 0 bases removed from V and 4 bases from J, the gap between germline ends came to 13 bases. CDR3 DNA: TGTGCCAGCAGCTTGGTACGTGGGATGATCACTGAAGCTTTCTTT. Translated, it gives CASSLVRGMITEAFF.

This clonotype was recorded many times. The rearrangement links TRBV7-6 to TRBJ1-2; D call uncertain. This CDR3 has 13 residues. CDR1 SGHVS and CDR2 FNYEAQ come from the germline V gene. Deletions cut 2 bases from V and 2 bases from J, with 6 bases between. CDR3 loop: CASSLQENYGYTF. CDR3 bases: TGTGCCAGCAGCTTACAAGAGAACTATGGCTACACCTTC.

Notes on this clonotype: The junction does not match germline at one end; this may be a read error. The chain has TRBV3-1 and TRBJ2-1; either TRBD1 or TRBD2 may fit D (5 bases each). The CDR3 totals 16 residues. The germline V gene encodes CDR1 LGHDT and CDR2 YNNKEL (reference sequence). CDR3 protein: CVSSLSTGPLYNEQFF. CDR3 bases: TGTGTCAGCAGCCTTTCCACGGGACCCCTTTACAATGAGCAGTTCTTC.

The sample holds a few counts of this clonotype. The chain has TRBV6-5 and TRBJ2-2, with D perhaps being TRBD1 or TRBD2 (5 bases each). Germline CDR1 MNHEY, CDR2 SVGAGI. V was pared by 2 bases and J by 4 bases, with 8 bases between. The CDR3 covers 14 residues. The CDR3 DNA follows: TGTGCCAGCAGTTACACTGGGGGCACCGGGGAGCTGTTTTTT. This encodes CASSYTGGTGELFF.

This chain joins TRBV5-4 and TRBJ2-4, with D uncertain. Trimming took off 4 bases at V and 0 bases at J, with 14 bases between the two ends. CDR1 and CDR2 (germline): SGHNT, YYREEE (reference sequence). CDR3 length: 16 residues. CDR3 sequence reads: CASSLRREIAKNIQYF. In DNA form, the CDR3 reads TGTGCCAGCAGCCTACGCAGAGAGATAGCCAAAAACATTCAGTACTTC. The whole variable domain, filled in from reference TRBV5-4 and TRBJ2-4, reads ETGVTQSPTHLIKTRGQQVTLRCSSQSGHNTVSWYQQALGQGPQFIFQYYREEENGRGNFPPRFSGLQFPNYSSELNVNALELDDSALYLCASSLRREIAKNIQYFGAGTRLSVL.

The J gene is TRBJ2-1, the V gene TRBV19; D is possibly TRBD1 (5 bases). CDR3 length: 12 amino acids. Trimming took 3 bases from V and 9 from J, leaving 9 bases between them. In germline, CDR1 is LNHDA, CDR2 SQIVND (reference sequence). CDR3 sequence: CASSISGFEQFF. CDR3 sequence (DNA): TGTGCCAGTAGTATTTCAGGGTTTGAGCAGTTCTTC.

This chain uses TRBV7-6 with TRBJ1-2; D unresolved. With 1 base removed from V and 6 bases from J, the gap between germline ends came to 12 bases. The CDR3 totals 14 residues. Germline CDR1 and CDR2: SGHVS and FNYEAQ. The CDR3 region has the DNA TGTGCCAGCAGCTTAGGAGGAGGAGTTAATGGCTACACCTTC. As protein: CASSLGGGVNGYTF.

This clonotype was picked up a small number of times. The chain employs TRBV6-2 or TRBV6-3 and TRBJ2-3; D is unclear. The germline V and J ends were trimmed by 6 bases and 0 bases, with 16 bases remaining between them. CDR3 length: 16 residues. The V gene's germline CDR1 is MNHEY and CDR2 SVGEGT. DNA of the CDR3: TGTGCCAGCAGACCTCCGGGCTCAAGGAGCACAGATACGCAGTATTTT. Protein product: CASRPPGSRSTDTQYF.

The CDR3 DNA follows: TGTGCCAGCAGAGATCCGTTTGCGGAGACCCAGTACTTC. The encoded protein is CASRDPFAETQYF. The chain joins TRBV6-5 to TRBJ2-5, with no clear D. Germline values: CDR1 MNHEY, CDR2 SVGAGI. The CDR3 totals 13 residues. V lost 6 bases and J 5 bases, leaving 13 bases between the germline ends.

This clonotype was found a few times. The chain carries TRBV14 and TRBJ2-7; D is perhaps TRBD1 or TRBD2 (7 bases each). V shed 1 base and J shed 3 bases, with 13 bases lying between them. In germline, CDR1 is SGHDN, CDR2 FVKESK. The CDR3 loop spans 15 amino acids. The CDR3 DNA follows: TGTGCCAGCAGCCAAGCAGGGGGGGGGAGCTACGAGCAGTACTTC. This codes for CASSQAGGGSYEQYF.

J is TRBJ1-2 and V is TRBV5-6, with D unresolved. Germline CDR1 reads SGHDT; CDR2 reads YYEEEE. This CDR3 region has 15 residues. The ends were cut back, 0 bases at V and 1 base at J, with 10 bases in the middle. In DNA, the CDR3 is TGTGCCAGCAGCTTGGTAGTCGGGGTTAACTATGGCTACACCTTC. Translated, it gives CASSLVVGVNYGYTF.

This clonotype was seen at least ten times. The chain joins TRBV7-2 to TRBJ2-5, with D hard to call. The V and J ends lost 2 bases and 5 bases respectively, with 12 bases between them. Germline CDR1 reads SGHTA; CDR2 reads FQGNSA. The CDR3 consists of 14 residues. The CDR3 region is CASSLTAPRETQYF. CDR3 nucleotides: TGTGCCAGCAGCTTAACGGCCCCTCGGGAGACCCAGTACTTC. The full variable domain, with the rest looked up from reference TRBV7-2 and TRBJ2-5, is GAGVSQSPSNKVTEKGKDVELRCDPISGHTALYWYRQSLGQGLEFLIYFQGNSAPDKSGLPSDRFSAERTGGSVSTLTIQRTQQEDSAVYLCASSLTAPRETQYFGPGTRLLVL.

This clonotype was seen ten or more times. The rearrangement links TRBV7-2 to TRBJ2-1, with TRBD2 matching over 8 bases. Losses at the gene ends were 5 bases for V and 10 bases for J; bases not matched to a gene: 19. Germline V gene lookup returns CDR1 SGHTA and CDR2 FQGNSA. The CDR3 length is 17 residues. CDR3 DNA sequence: TGTGCCAGCAGCCCCTTGTGGAGCGGGGGCTCGAAGAGGGAGCAGTTCTTC. It translates to CASSPLWSGGSKREQFF.

The chain combines TRBV28 with TRBJ1-5; no firm D call. V lost 1 base to trimming and J lost 0 bases, with 19 bases between them. The CDR3 extends over 19 amino acids. Per the germline V gene, CDR1 is MDHEN and CDR2 is SYDVKM. For the CDR3, the DNA is TGTGCCAGCAGTTTATCCCGCCAGGAAGGACGGTATAGCAATCAGCCCCAGCATTTT. Its translation: CASSLSRQEGRYSNQPQHF.

This clonotype was found a few times. The chain combines TRBV7-9 with TRBJ1-4, with no clear D. The CDR3 is 14 residues long. Between the trimmed V and J ends, which lost 6 bases and 4 bases, there was a span of 12 bases. The V gene's germline CDR1 is SEHNR and CDR2 FQNEAQ (reference sequence). The CDR3 spells CASRPDGYNEKLFF. The CDR3 bases are TGTGCCAGCAGACCGGACGGTTATAATGAAAAACTGTTTTTT.

This clonotype has at least ten counts. DNA of the CDR3: TGTGCCAGCAGCTTACACCGGGATACTGAAGCTTTCTTT. Amino acids: CASSLHRDTEAFF. The gene calls are TRBV7-3 and TRBJ1-1; D not certain. V lost 2 bases, J lost 5 bases, and 9 bases lay in between. Germline V lookup: CDR1 SGHTA, CDR2 FQGTGA. The CDR3 is made up of 13 amino acids.